One T cell receptor beta chain is described in this entry. V shed 1 base and J shed 12 bases, with 12 bases lying between them. In germline, CDR1 is KGHDR, CDR2 SFDVKD. The CDR3 runs 13 residues. Roughly 0.45 to 1 ug RNA was reverse transcribed with random hexamers. TCRdb redid the calling of the immunoSEQ multiplex PCR reads with MiXCR, one entry per CDR3 protein. There are about 130,000 distinct CDR3 sequences in the sample; more than 90% occur only once, and roughly 0.11% lies in the top ten. The source of the sample is a study of CD8 T cells in Susac syndrome. CD8+ and CD4+ T cells taken from blood had their TCR beta sequenced. Controls were healthy donors chosen to match patients in age and sex.

The sample was CD4+ T cells from PBMCs. The sequence came from a human donor in good health. The V gene is TRBV24-1, the J gene TRBJ2-1; D perhaps matches TRBD2 (6 bases). Written as DNA, the CDR3 is TGTGCCACCAGTGATTTAGAACGGCGGGGGCAGTTCTTC. Translation: CATSDLERRGQFF.